The clone carrying this TCR beta chain occurred many times. What it recognizes is unknown. This sample is part of a study of glioma-infiltrating T cells. Study results and caveats: Above-expected tissue-blood divergence occurred in all gliomas, most in low-grade ones.

This CDR3 spans 15 amino acids. Germline V gene lookup returns CDR1 MNHNY and CDR2 SVGAGI (reference sequence). With 2 bases removed from V and 5 bases from J, the gap between germline ends came to 15 bases. Using RNA template, CDR3s of TCR alpha and beta were amplified with iRepertoire arm-PCR. TCRdb re-called the multiplex PCR reads with MiXCR, one entry per CDR3 protein. The table lists about 99,000 distinct CDR3 sequences, around 28% of them singletons. Sequencing used glioma tissue, nonneoplastic brain tissue, or PBMCs (not recorded which). The source of this sequence is a human donor with low-grade glioma or glioblastoma, undergoing nonglioma brain surgery, or in good health (not recorded which). The gene calls are TRBV6-6 and TRBJ1-2; D may be TRBD1 (5 bases). CDR3 in amino acids: CASSYPPGYPYGYTF. DNA of the CDR3: TGTGCCAGCAGTTACCCCCCAGGGTATCCGTATGGCTACACCTTC.